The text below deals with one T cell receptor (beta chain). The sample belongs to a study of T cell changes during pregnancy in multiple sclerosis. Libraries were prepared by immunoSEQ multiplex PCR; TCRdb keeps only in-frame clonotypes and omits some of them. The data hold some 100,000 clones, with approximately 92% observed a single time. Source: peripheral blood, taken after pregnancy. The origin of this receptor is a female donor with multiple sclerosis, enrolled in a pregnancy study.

CDR3 residues: CASASVTSTTDTQYF. CDR3 coding DNA: TGCGCCAGTGCCTCAGTGACATCGACGACAGATACGCAGTATTTT. The chain carries TRBV5-1 and TRBJ2-3; D remains ambiguous. Germline V lookup: CDR1 SGHRS, CDR2 YFSETQ. This CDR3 has 15 residues. V was cut by 8 bases and J by 3 bases, with 19 bases left in between.